This is a list of T cell receptor beta chains from one sample in a study of T cells expressing NK-cell markers. TCRdb reworked the 5' RACE reads into one entry per CDR3 protein, no DNA. The listing records about 460,000 distinct CDR3 sequences. The sequenced sample was blood T cells: a sorted CD56 or NKG2C T cell subset, CD4+ or CD8+ T cells, or bulk PBMC T cells (not recorded which). The receptors stem from a woman between 45 and 60 years old in good health. Each CDR3 is given with its conserved first and last residue.

v_gene	j_gene	CDR3aa
TRBV20-1	TRBJ1-1	CSARTSRGMNTEAFF
TRBV7-8	TRBJ2-1	CASSLAFQAGEVNNEQFF
TRBV4-2	TRBJ1-3	CASSQGQFSGNTIYF
TRBV24-1	TRBJ2-1	CATSETPGQGTHFHYNEQFF
TRBV4-1	TRBJ2-3	CASSQDGRNQYF
TRBV11-2	TRBJ2-3	CASSLDRGVTDTQYF
TRBV5-1	TRBJ2-7	CASSLVTGGSYEQYF
TRBV6-5	TRBJ2-5	CASSPRTRSETQYF
TRBV6-1	TRBJ2-1	CASRGASGRNYNEQFF
TRBV6-5	TRBJ2-4	CASSYLGSKNIQYF
TRBV29-1	TRBJ2-1	CSVGGGAEQFF
TRBV11-3	TRBJ2-1	CASEGGRLDNEQFF
TRBV29-1	TRBJ1-4	CSGLTTYNEKLFF
TRBV18	TRBJ2-1	CASSRTGAYNEQFF
TRBV20-1	TRBJ2-5	CSASPLAGGLIETQYF
TRBV4-1	TRBJ1-5	CASSQVTNHQPQHF
TRBV5-1	TRBJ2-5	CASSLAVGLLETQYF
TRBV24-1	TRBJ1-2	CATSDPGTGDYGYTF
TRBV25-1	TRBJ1-2	CASRSQDRGRVGYTF
TRBV10-3	TRBJ2-1	CAITEGTSGRAGSYNEQFF
TRBV5-1	TRBJ1-4	CASSSTATNEKLFF
TRBV12-3/TRBV12-4	TRBJ1-1	CASTSILANTEAFF
TRBV28	TRBJ1-5	CASSLGPFGGSNQPQHF
TRBV15	TRBJ2-1	CATRKGGNEQFF
TRBV10-3	TRBJ2-2	CAISESKVAGELFF
TRBV5-1	TRBJ1-2	CASSLANGAYGYTF
TRBV5-1	TRBJ2-1	CASSSAPGQGIEQFF
TRBV3-1	TRBJ2-7	CASSPTSGHSYEQYF
TRBV12-3/TRBV12-4	TRBJ2-1	CASSLSVGNEQFF
TRBV6-1	TRBJ1-4	CASSRGDPANEKLFF
TRBV14	TRBJ2-1	CASSQAGLAGGPSYNEQFF
TRBV20-1	TRBJ1-2	CSATRGDRNTF
TRBV12-3/TRBV12-4	TRBJ1-3	CASSLGTVNTIYF
TRBV11-2	TRBJ2-5	CASSLVWSETQYF
TRBV12-3/TRBV12-4	TRBJ2-1	CASSFHHEQFF
TRBV9	TRBJ2-2	CASSVGLSLASGRTGELFF
TRBV5-1	TRBJ2-7	CASSLGLKDEQYF
TRBV6-1	TRBJ2-2	CASTPRRGQGAFITGELFF
TRBV14	TRBJ2-1	CASSPPGVNEQFF